The T cell receptor (beta chain) under discussion was sequenced for a study of human T cells and chemical hapten exposure. Each CDR3 protein gets one entry after TCRdb re-called the RACE reads with MiXCR. Found here are around 250,000 distinct CDR3 sequences, roughly 8.9% of them singletons; the top ten hold 2% to 2.5%. The CDR3 contains 17 residues. From germline, CDR1 is MNHEY and CDR2 SVGEGT. Trimming removed 2 bases from V and 1 base from J; junction bases left unmatched: 10. The time point is: pre-sensitization, week 0. Treatment denoted: therapeutic diphenylcyclopropenone sensitization with weekly scalp DPC.

This chain joins TRBV6-2 or TRBV6-3 and TRBJ1-1; TRBD1 agrees at 7 bases. This clonotype was obtained from a woman aged 40 to 50 with alopecia areata. Some clones in this sample may be carry-over from other donors' samples. Sequencing was performed on whole blood, taken in connection with sensitization to the hapten diphenylcyclopropenone (DPC). CDR3 DNA sequence: TGTGCCAGCAGTTACCCAGTTAGGTGGGACAGGAACACTGAAGCTTTCTTT. This sequence encodes CASSYPVRWDRNTEAFF.